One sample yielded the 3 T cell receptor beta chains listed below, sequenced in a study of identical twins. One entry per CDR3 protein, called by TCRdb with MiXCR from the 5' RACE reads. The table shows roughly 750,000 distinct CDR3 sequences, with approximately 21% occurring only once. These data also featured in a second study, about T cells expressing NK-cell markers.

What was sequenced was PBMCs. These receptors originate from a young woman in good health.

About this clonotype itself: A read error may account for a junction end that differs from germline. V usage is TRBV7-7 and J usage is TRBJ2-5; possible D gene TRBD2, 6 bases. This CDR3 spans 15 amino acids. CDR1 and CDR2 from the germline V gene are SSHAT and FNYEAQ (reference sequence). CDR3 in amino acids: CASSSGTGGQETQYF. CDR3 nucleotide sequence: TGTGCTAGCAGCTCCGGGACCGGGGGCCAAGAGACCCAGTACTTC.

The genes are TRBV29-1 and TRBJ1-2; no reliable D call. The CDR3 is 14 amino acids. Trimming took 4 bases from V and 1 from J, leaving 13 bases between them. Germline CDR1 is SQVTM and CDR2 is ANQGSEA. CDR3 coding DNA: TGCAGCGTTGTGACGGCAGCCAATAACTATGGCTACACCTTC. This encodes CSVVTAANNYGYTF.

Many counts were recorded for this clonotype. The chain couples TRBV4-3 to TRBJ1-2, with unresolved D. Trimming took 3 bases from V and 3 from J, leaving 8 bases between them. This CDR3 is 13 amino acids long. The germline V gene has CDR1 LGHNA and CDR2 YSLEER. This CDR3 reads CASSQDGDYGYTF. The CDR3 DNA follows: TGCGCCAGCAGCCAGGACGGAGACTATGGCTACACCTTC.